Listed below are T cell receptor beta chains from one sample, sequenced in a study of regulatory T cells in long-lasting Graves disease. TCRdb analysed the multiplex PCR reads with MiXCR anew, one entry per CDR3 protein. Of over 650,000 distinct CDR3 sequences listed, around 30% are singletons. The sequencing here drew on peripheral blood mononuclear cells (PBMCs), taken when the disease was refractory, from a patient treated with antithyroid drugs. These receptors all stem from a female donor with Graves disease. The CDR3 runs from the conserved cysteine through the conserved F or W. The D gene is left open where the match is weak. The size of a clone is reported for some rows only, either as once, few or many, or as a class for expanded clones.

TRBJ1-1,many,TRBV28,11,NA,CASSLPGLAFF,TGTGCCAGCAGTTTGCCAGGGTTGGCTTTCTTT
TRBJ1-1,few,TRBV19,12,TRBD1,CASSIATGDAFF,TGTGCCAGTAGTATCGCGACAGGGGACGCTTTCTTT
TRBJ1-3,few,TRBV20-1,16,TRBD1,CSAGRADRASGNTIYF,TGCAGTGCTGGACGAGCCGACAGGGCCTCTGGAAACACCATATATTTT
TRBJ1-4,NA,TRBV6-1,14,NA,CASSENRPPEKLFF,TGTGCCAGCAGTGAAAACCGGCCTCCTGAAAAACTGTTTTTT
TRBJ1-5,NA,TRBV20-1,14,NA,CSARDLVSRGPQHF,TGCAGTGCTAGAGATCTGGTCAGCCGGGGGCCCCAGCATTTT
TRBJ2-7,NA,TRBV28,17,NA,CASSPQRPGLRSYEQYF,TGTGCCAGCAGTCCCCAACGCCCAGGGCTTCGTTCCTACGAGCAGTACTTC
TRBJ2-7,few,TRBV11-2,11,NA,CASSSLIEQYF,TGTGCCAGCAGCTCTCTTATCGAGCAGTACTTC
TRBJ1-2,NA,TRBV30,12,TRBD1,CAWRQTGLDYTF,TGTGCCTGGAGACAGACAGGGCTTGACTACACCTTC
TRBJ1-2,NA,TRBV6-5,13,NA,CASSYFRTSGYTF,TGTGCCAGCAGTTACTTTAGGACCTCTGGCTACACCTTC
TRBJ2-7,NA,TRBV20-1,17,TRBD2,CSAASPSGTSGFYEQYF,TGCAGTGCTGCATCCCCCTCCGGGACTAGCGGTTTCTACGAGCAGTACTTC
TRBJ1-5,NA,TRBV12-5,15,NA,CASGLVFGSNQPQHF,TGTGCTAGTGGTTTGGTATTCGGTAGCAATCAGCCCCAGCATTTT
TRBJ1-1,few,TRBV7-2,14,NA,CASSPRFVNTEAFF,TGTGCCAGCAGCCCCCGCTTCGTAAACACTGAAGCTTTCTTT
TRBJ2-7,few,TRBV9,16,TRBD2,CASSLSREGEAYEQYF,TGTGCCAGCAGCCTTTCGAGGGAGGGAGAAGCCTACGAGCAGTACTTC
TRBJ2-2,NA,TRBV30,14,NA,CAWSVRGATGELFF,TGTGCCTGGAGTGTACGAGGGGCTACCGGGGAGCTGTTTTTT
TRBJ2-5,NA,TRBV19,15,TRBD1,CASRRRDRGQETQYF,TGTGCCAGTAGGCGCCGGGACAGGGGTCAAGAGACCCAGTACTTC
TRBJ2-7,NA,TRBV5-4,15,TRBD2,CASSLESGRRGEQYF,TGTGCCAGCAGCTTGGAAAGCGGGAGGAGGGGTGAGCAGTACTTC
TRBJ1-1,NA,TRBV27,16,NA,CASSLIGGRGGAEAFF,TGTGCCAGCAGTTTAATAGGAGGTCGGGGGGGCGCTGAAGCTTTCTTT
TRBJ2-2,NA,TRBV6-2/TRBV6-3,17,TRBD1,CASSGTGTGVNTGELFF,TGTGCCAGCAGTGGAACCGGGACAGGGGTGAACACCGGGGAGCTGTTTTTT
TRBJ1-1,NA,TRBV13,16,TRBD1,CVSSQRQGRKSTEAFF,TGTGTCAGCAGTCAACGACAGGGGCGTAAGAGCACTGAAGCTTTCTTT
TRBJ1-1,NA,TRBV6-2/TRBV6-3,14,NA,CASSIRRLSTEAFF,TGTGCCAGCAGTATCAGGCGTCTGAGCACTGAAGCTTTCTTT
TRBJ1-6,few,TRBV5-1,13,NA,CASSAIKEGPLHF,TGCGCCAGCAGCGCCATCAAGGAGGGGCCCCTCCACTTT
TRBJ2-7,NA,TRBV20-1,14,TRBD1,CSALPDRDPYEQYF,TGCAGTGCCCTCCCGGACAGGGACCCCTACGAGCAGTACTTC
TRBJ2-2,NA,TRBV7-2,16,NA,CASSTALAANTGELFF,TGTGCCAGCAGCACTGCCTTAGCGGCGAACACCGGGGAGCTGTTTTTT
TRBJ2-3,NA,TRBV9,15,TRBD2,CASSVVAGETDTQYF,TGTGCCAGCAGCGTAGTAGCGGGAGAAACAGATACGCAGTATTTT
TRBJ2-5,few,TRBV9,13,TRBD1,CASGTGGWETQYF,TGTGCCAGCGGGACAGGGGGCTGGGAGACCCAGTACTTC
TRBJ1-1,NA,TRBV5-1,14,NA,CASSPGAGDTEAFF,TGCGCCAGCAGCCCGGGGGCTGGCGACACTGAAGCTTTCTTT